One and the same sample provided the 17 T cell receptor beta chains below, sequenced in a study of PD-1 blockade in classical Hodgkin lymphoma. Time point of the sample: cycle 4 day 1 (C4D1), after 5 to 7 weeks of nivolumab. Following autologous stem cell transplantation, relapse occurred in every patient, and exposure to brentuximab vedotin varied. Repertoires were generated with immunoSEQ multiplex PCR, while TCRdb's copy carries only in-frame clones and drops some. The sample lists 20,000 to 25,000 clones, nearly 80% occurring once. Sequencing was performed on peripheral blood mononuclear cells (PBMCs), taken before the fourth cycle of nivolumab. These receptors all come from a human donor with classical Hodgkin lymphoma.

The rearrangement links TRBV7-2 to TRBJ1-1; TRBD1 aligns across 7 bases. V dropped 2 bases and J dropped 10; count of bases not matched to a gene: 7. The CDR3 consists of 13 residues. The germline gives CDR1 SGHTA, CDR2 FQGNSA. The CDR3 loop reads CASSLKGARVAFF. As DNA, the CDR3 is TGTGCCAGCAGCTTAAAGGGGGCGCGGGTAGCTTTCTTT.

This CDR3 is CASSTFPDPRGYTF. The CDR3, as DNA: TGTGCCAGTAGTACCTTCCCCGACCCCCGAGGCTACACCTTC. The chain employs TRBV19 and TRBJ1-2; D is undetermined. CDR3 length: 14 residues. The germline V gene has CDR1 LNHDA and CDR2 SQIVND (reference sequence). V was pared by 4 bases and J by 8 bases, with 17 bases between.

The CDR3 loop is CASSLSNGGRETQYF. In DNA, the CDR3 is TGTGCCAGCAGTTTATCGAACGGGGGAAGGGAGACCCAGTACTTC. This sequence joins TRBV27 and TRBJ2-5, with D possibly TRBD2 on 6 matching bases. The CDR3 is 15 residues long. V shed 0 bases and J shed 5 bases, with 13 bases lying between them. Germline values: CDR1 MNHEY, CDR2 SMNVEV (reference sequence).

The J gene is TRBJ1-2, the V gene TRBV28; D is perhaps TRBD1 (6 bases). The CDR3 has 17 amino acids. Trimming removed 1 base from V and 0 bases from J, with 15 bases in between. Germline-derived CDR1 and CDR2 are MDHEN and SYDVKM. Here the CDR3 DNA reads TGTGCCAGCAGTTTATTGGGGACAACCGTCCCTAACTATGGCTACACCTTC. Translation: CASSLLGTTVPNYGYTF.

This rearrangement joins TRBV11-1 to TRBJ2-1; D uncertain. V gave up 2 bases and J gave up 0 bases, with 11 bases separating them. The CDR3 is 16 residues long. Germline CDR1 and CDR2: SGHAT and FQDESV (reference sequence). The CDR3 DNA is TGTGCCAGCAGCTTACGGCCAATTTCCTCCTACAATGAGCAGTTCTTC. The encoded protein is CASSLRPISSYNEQFF.

The genes are TRBV27 and TRBJ2-1; D is ambiguous. Deletions cut 3 bases from V and 4 bases from J, with 13 bases between. The germline V gene has CDR1 MNHEY and CDR2 SMNVEV (reference sequence). This CDR3 spans 15 amino acids. CDR3 DNA: TGTGCCAGCAGTTTGTACTCCTCCGGGTACAATGAGCAGTTCTTC. Encoded protein: CASSLYSSGYNEQFF.

Only one count was recorded for this clone. This chain joins TRBV9 and TRBJ1-1; weak D call: TRBD1 (5 bases). The germline gives CDR1 SGDLS, CDR2 YYNGEE. The V end was cut by 0 bases, the J end by 7 bases, with 13 bases between. The CDR3 runs to 14 residues. The DNA of the CDR3 is TGTGCCAGCAGCGTAGTTGGGGGAGGGGTTGAAGCTTTCTTT. This codes for CASSVVGGGVEAFF. Full variable domain (rest looked up from reference TRBV9 and TRBJ1-1): DSGVTQTPKHLITATGQRVTLRCSPRSGDLSVYWYQQSLDQGLQFLIQYYNGEERAKGNILERFSAQQFPDLHSELNLSSLELGDSALYFCASSVVGGGVEAFFGQGTRLTVV.

The chain recombines TRBV7-2 with TRBJ1-5; a possible D gene is TRBD1 (5 bases). This CDR3 is 13 amino acids long. Germline values: CDR1 SGHTA, CDR2 FQGNSA. Trimming left V 2 bases short and J 8 bases short, with 10 bases between. DNA for the CDR3: TGTGCCAGCAGCTTATGGCCGGGGGAGCCCCAGCATTTT. This sequence encodes CASSLWPGEPQHF. The full variable domain, completed using reference TRBV7-2 and TRBJ1-5, is GAGVSQSPSNKVTEKGKDVELRCDPISGHTALYWYRQSLGQGLEFLIYFQGNSAPDKSGLPSDRFSAERTGGSVSTLTIQRTQQEDSAVYLCASSLWPGEPQHFGDGTRLSIL.

This chain uses TRBV18 with TRBJ1-1, with no clear D. The ends were cut back, 2 bases at V and 3 bases at J, with 10 bases in the middle. This CDR3 spans 14 amino acids. Germline CDR1 reads KGHSH; CDR2 reads LQKENI. The CDR3 nucleotides read TGTGCCAGCTCACCAGGCGGCTTCTACACTGAAGCTTTCTTT. Residues: CASSPGGFYTEAFF.

Written as DNA, the CDR3 is TGCGCCAGCAGGGTTCGCGACAGGGGTTTTTTTGGCTACACCTTC. This codes for CASRVRDRGFFGYTF. This chain links TRBV4-3 with TRBJ1-2, with 8 bases that match TRBD1. Germline values: CDR1 LGHNA, CDR2 YSLEER. V shed 6 bases and J 7 bases; nucleotides not matched to a gene: 13. The CDR3 consists of 15 residues.

CDR3 loop: CASSLSRVWSGELFF. CDR3 coding DNA: TGTGCCAGCAGTTTGAGCAGGGTGTGGTCCGGGGAGCTGTTTTTT. The rearrangement uses TRBV5-6 and TRBJ2-2; TRBD1 is a possible D gene (5 bases). V shed 5 bases and J shed 6 bases, with 17 bases lying between them. CDR3 length equals 15 residues. Germline V CDR1 and CDR2: SGHDT, YYEEEE.

The V gene is TRBV18, the J gene TRBJ2-5; unclear D gene. The CDR3 loop spans 15 amino acids. Germline V gene data show CDR1 as KGHSH and CDR2 as LQKENI. V shed 1 base and J shed 2 bases, with 11 bases lying between them. CDR3 loop: CASSPLDWIQETQYF. The CDR3 region has the DNA TGTGCCAGCTCACCACTAGATTGGATTCAAGAGACCCAGTACTTC.

V usage is TRBV4-3 and J usage is TRBJ2-7; no firm D call. V lost 1 base to trimming and J lost 0 bases, with 10 bases between them. CDR3 length: 15 amino acids. Germline assignment: CDR1 LGHNA and CDR2 YSLEER. CDR3 region: CASSQGRTSSYEQYF. Written as DNA, the CDR3 is TGCGCCAGCAGCCAAGGACGGACGAGCTCCTACGAGCAGTACTTC.

The chain links TRBV5-1 to TRBJ1-1, with D tentatively TRBD1 (5 bases). V gave up 6 bases and J gave up 3 bases, with 15 bases separating them. Germline CDR1 and CDR2: SGHRS and YFSETQ. This CDR3 has 14 residues. The CDR3 protein is CASTEGVKDTEAFF. The CDR3 nucleotides read TGCGCCAGCACCGAAGGGGTGAAGGACACTGAAGCTTTCTTT.

This clone turned up a few times. The genes are TRBV5-1 and TRBJ1-2, with D uncertain. Germline assignment: CDR1 SGHRS and CDR2 YFSETQ. V was cut by 4 bases and J by 8 bases, with 18 bases left in between. The CDR3 runs to 14 residues. The CDR3 DNA sequence: TGCGCCAGCAGCCCCGACAACTCCCGCAGGGGCTACACCTTC. Translated: CASSPDNSRRGYTF.

The rearrangement links TRBV28 to TRBJ1-3, with no clear D. Between the trimmed V and J ends, which lost 5 bases and 8 bases, there was a span of 16 bases. Germline lookup yields CDR1 MDHEN and CDR2 SYDVKM. The CDR3 has 14 amino acids. The CDR3 DNA is TGTGCCAGCAGTCCCCGCGTAGGGTCGGACACCATATATTTT. As protein: CASSPRVGSDTIYF.

J is TRBJ2-1 and V is TRBV15; 14 nucleotides match TRBD2. This CDR3 is built from 16 residues. V gave up 5 bases and J gave up 8 bases; unmatched junction bases: 8. Germline V gives CDR1 LNHNV, CDR2 YYDKDF (reference sequence). CDR3 residues: CATSPVGLAGVDEQFF. CDR3 coding DNA: TGTGCCACCAGCCCAGTGGGACTAGCGGGGGTCGATGAGCAGTTCTTC.